These 9 T cell receptor beta chains share one sample of origin, sequenced in a study of shared clonotypes between healthy human individuals. The assay was immunoSEQ multiplex PCR, and TCRdb's table has in-frame clones only and misses some. The sample yields about 580,000 clones, 95% to 98% seen once. Positively selected for CCR7, the CD45RO-negative cells used as naive CD8 cells excluded terminally differentiated effector memory CD45RA+ cells. Sequenced material: naive CD8+ T cells sorted from blood. These receptors were obtained from a man aged 25-40 years in good health.

This chain connects TRBV4-1 to TRBJ2-7; TRBD1 aligns across 8 bases. The CDR3 consists of 16 residues. Germline lookup yields CDR1 MGHRA and CDR2 YSYEKL. J was trimmed by 2 bases and V by 3 bases; bases with no gene match: 9. In DNA, the CDR3 is TGCGCCAGCAGCCATATAGGGACAGGCGACCCCTACGAGCAGTACTTC. This encodes CASSHIGTGDPYEQYF.

The genes are TRBV4-1 and TRBJ2-7; the match to TRBD1 covers 7 bases. There are 14 residues in the CDR3. Germline loops: CDR1 MGHRA, CDR2 YSYEKL. The trim removed 4 bases at V and 3 bases at J, leaving 6 bases unmatched. CDR3 coding DNA: TGCGCCAGCAGCCCCGGGACAGTCAACTACGAGCAGTACTTC. Protein product: CASSPGTVNYEQYF.

This chain joins TRBV11-2 and TRBJ2-3; D unclear. The length of the CDR3 is 16 residues. Trimming stripped 1 base from V and 2 bases from J, with 13 bases between. CDR1 and CDR2 from the germline V gene are SGHAT and FQNNGV. CDR3 sequence reads: CASSLGVAPDTDTQYF. The CDR3, as DNA: TGTGCCAGCAGCTTAGGGGTAGCTCCTGACACAGATACGCAGTATTTT.

The chain has TRBV9 and TRBJ2-2; 9 nucleotides match TRBD2. Germline CDR1 SGDLS, CDR2 YYNGEE. Losses at the gene ends were 0 bases for V and 4 bases for J; bases not matched to a gene: 7. CDR3 length: 17 residues. CDR3 in amino acids: CASSVAAGGPSTGELFF. The CDR3, as DNA: TGTGCCAGCAGCGTAGCTGCGGGAGGGCCCAGCACCGGGGAGCTGTTTTTT.

The chain is built from TRBV6-6 and TRBJ2-7, with 7 bases aligning to TRBD1. CDR3 size: 15 residues. The ends lost 4 bases at V and 1 base at J; junction bases unmatched: 7. Germline assignment: CDR1 MNHNY and CDR2 SVGAGI (reference sequence). CDR3 sequence (DNA): TGTGCCAGCAGTTCGACAGGGACACTATCCTACGAGCAGTACTTC. Residues: CASSSTGTLSYEQYF.

The chain combines TRBV14 with TRBJ2-1, with D tentatively TRBD2 (6 bases). This CDR3 is 12 amino acids long. Germline CDR1 SGHDN, CDR2 FVKESK. With 5 bases removed from V and 13 bases from J, the gap between germline ends came to 15 bases. The chain's CDR3 is CASSYGSSVQFF. As DNA, the CDR3 is TGTGCCAGCAGCTACGGGAGCAGCGTTCAGTTCTTC.

V gene TRBV5-1 combines with J gene TRBJ2-2; 11 bases map to TRBD2. Losses at the gene ends were 4 bases for V and 1 base for J; bases not matched to a gene: 6. There are 17 residues in the CDR3. The V gene's germline CDR1 is SGHRS and CDR2 YFSETQ. The CDR3 region has the DNA TGCGCCAGCAGCCAAAAAGGACTAGCGGGGAACACCGGGGAGCTGTTTTTT. It codes for CASSQKGLAGNTGELFF.

Only one count was recorded for this clone. V gene TRBV4-1 combines with J gene TRBJ1-2, with 8 bases aligning to TRBD1. Germline CDR1 MGHRA, CDR2 YSYEKL. The CDR3 sequence is 14 residues long. Trimming removed 5 bases from V and 10 bases from J; junction bases left unmatched: 12. CDR3 DNA sequence: TGCGCCAGCAGCTGGGCTCCGGGACAGGCCATCTACACCTTC. Translated: CASSWAPGQAIYTF.

The genes are TRBV28 and TRBJ2-7, with D possibly matching TRBD1 (5 bases). V gave up 6 bases and J gave up 2 bases, with 11 bases separating them. The CDR3 is 13 residues long. CDR1 is MDHEN, CDR2 SYDVKM, per germline. The CDR3 is CASRTGYTYEQYF. DNA of the CDR3: TGTGCCAGCAGAACAGGATATACCTACGAGCAGTACTTC.